The entry that follows covers one T cell receptor beta chain sequence. Random hexamers were used to reverse transcribe 0.5 to 1 ug of RNA. From the immunoSEQ multiplex PCR reads, TCRdb called clonotypes with MiXCR, one entry per CDR3 protein. The sample holds some 300,000 distinct CDR3 sequences; roughly 85% are singletons and the top ten take around 0.21%. The source of the sample is a study of CD8 T cells in Susac syndrome. V was trimmed by 4 bases and J by 5 bases, leaving 14 bases between them. Germline CDR1 and CDR2: ENHRY and SYGVKD. The CDR3 loop spans 14 amino acids. Sequencing was carried out using CD8+ T cells from PBMCs. The sequence was obtained from a human donor with multiple sclerosis. V and J are TRBV10-3 and TRBJ1-2; D remains unclear. The CDR3 nucleotides read TGTGCCATCAGTGGGACGGACGAGACTTATGGCTACACCTTC. Protein product: CAISGTDETYGYTF.